This TCR beta chain was identified in a study of neurological immune-mediated disorders. The CDR3 is 14 residues long. Germline V gene sequence: CDR1 DFQATT, CDR2 SNEGSKA (reference sequence). V lost 6 bases and J lost 2, with 17 bases in between. As for the cDNA, it was generated by 5'RACE with 10-nucleotide random UMIs. TCRdb re-called the 5' RACE reads through MiXCR, storing one row per CDR3 protein. The sample shows some 47,000 distinct CDR3 sequences, approximately 17% of them seen only once. This rearrangement joins TRBV20-1 to TRBJ2-7; D gene uncertain. The sequence derives from a man aged 60 to 69 in good health. Sequencing was done on a sample of PBMCs. The CDR3: CSATPVPTAYEQYF. The DNA of the CDR3 is TGCAGTGCCACGCCTGTACCAACGGCCTACGAGCAGTACTTC.